This T cell receptor (beta chain) is from a study of blood T cell repertoires in COVID-19. For the study at large: COVID-19 samples from acute and convalescent phases originated in the United States, Italy and Spain. PBMCs, B-cell-depleted T cells, or T cells provided the cDNA or gDNA that made up the material.

In the study's own analysis: By means of reference gene primer amplification, nucleated cell counts were estimated. Clones were read by immunoSEQ multiplex PCR, and TCRdb kept only the in-frame ones, dropping some. V and J calls and clone size are copied from that table; D and trimming were computed from the DNA. In the table there are a few hundred thousand clones, over 80% of which are singletons. Trimming removed 3 bases at V and 6 bases at J, with 12 bases between. This CDR3 has 13 residues. Germline-derived CDR1 and CDR2 are MNHEY and SMNVEV (reference sequence). This rearrangement joins TRBV27 to TRBJ2-7; tentative D call: TRBD1 (6 bases). The sequencing sample was made of peripheral blood. The TCR was taken from a man between 60 and 75 years old who had recovered from COVID-19. As DNA, the CDR3 is TGTGCCAGCAGTTTTGGGGGCCCCCGCGAGCAGTACTTC. Translating gives CASSFGGPREQYF.